A selection of T cell receptor beta chains follows, all from one sample in a study of control samples from healthy donors and cancer patients. Repertoires were generated with immunoSEQ multiplex PCR, while TCRdb's copy carries only in-frame clones and drops some. The table has about 150,000 clones, around 96% seen once; the top ten hold about 5.6%. Material for sequencing was blood. Every receptor here comes from a man aged 40-49 years in good health. The conserved cysteine and the conserved F or W are not part of the CDR3 here. The D gene is left open where the match is weak.

D gene,J gene,V gene,CDR3 length,CDR3 protein
NA,TRBJ2-4,TRBV15,17,APYPPCCRRELAKNIQY
NA,TRBJ1-1,TRBV6-5,12,ASSSDRQNTEAF
NA,TRBJ1-1,TRBV6-5,11,ASRFQGYPEAF
TRBD1,TRBJ2-7,TRBV9,13,ASSLGQGAAYEQY
NA,TRBJ2-1,TRBV5-1,15,ASSLETTTSAYNEQF
NA,TRBJ1-3,TRBV19,13,ASSMLHLSGNTIY
TRBD2,TRBJ2-3,TRBV5-4,16,ASSPGLAGGGTADTQY
NA,TRBJ1-2,TRBV30,13,AWSGLSGDLDGYT
NA,TRBJ1-4,TRBV9,14,ASSAGLDATNEKLF
TRBD1,TRBJ1-5,TRBV19,12,ASRGQGGDQPQH
NA,TRBJ1-2,TRBV28,12,ASKVGSVNYGYT
NA,TRBJ2-7,TRBV4-1,10,ASSPPRGQQY
NA,TRBJ2-3,TRBV28,12,ASSQGGSMDTQY
TRBD1,TRBJ1-2,TRBV5-1,12,ASSSGQGDGGYT
NA,TRBJ1-3,TRBV21-1,13,ASSQTTRVGNTIY
NA,TRBJ1-3,TRBV25-1,11,ASSDDTGNTIY
NA,TRBJ1-2,TRBV19,12,ASRMDEANYGYT
TRBD1,TRBJ1-1,TRBV28,10,ASSFRTGIAF
TRBD1,TRBJ1-3,TRBV12-3/TRBV12-4,11,ASRQGAGNTIY
TRBD2,TRBJ2-3,TRBV12-3/TRBV12-4,11,ASSSAGTVTQY
NA,TRBJ1-1,TRBV18,13,ASSPRDTGGTEAF
TRBD1,TRBJ1-2,TRBV28,14,ASSETGGEANYGYT
NA,TRBJ2-1,TRBV4-1,12,ASSPEGYILEQF
TRBD1,TRBJ2-3,TRBV5-8,14,ASIKDGQAITDTQY
NA,TRBJ1-1,TRBV19,10,ASSPMNTEAF
TRBD1,TRBJ1-5,TRBV7-2,11,ASSMTGEQPQH
TRBD1,TRBJ1-1,TRBV19,10,ASKQGITEAF
NA,TRBJ2-3,TRBV18,13,ASSPTRGITDTQY
NA,TRBJ1-1,TRBV4-3,12,ASSQGQRGTEAF
TRBD1,TRBJ1-5,TRBV11-2,13,ASSRTGQGNQPQH
TRBD1,TRBJ2-7,TRBV2,13,ASSPEQGARAGQY
NA,TRBJ1-5,TRBV7-2,13,ASSLGRVLNQPQH
TRBD1,TRBJ2-6,TRBV24-1,17,ATSEPLGQGADGANVLT
TRBD1,TRBJ2-7,TRBV27,13,ASSFRDRGQVEQY
NA,TRBJ2-3,TRBV25-1,14,ASSVPGGSFTDTQY
NA,TRBJ1-1,TRBV6-5,13,ASSLGNLGNTEAF
NA,TRBJ1-1,TRBV7-8,11,ASRDSSVTEAF
NA,TRBJ1-2,TRBV4-3,12,ASSQVASNYGYT
NA,TRBJ1-2,TRBV27,11,ASKARERYGYT
NA,TRBJ1-4,TRBV27,15,ASSLIMDGTTNEKLF
NA,TRBJ1-1,TRBV28,11,ASSRRVNTEAF
NA,TRBJ1-2,TRBV19,14,ASSPPPVVGNYGYT
NA,TRBJ2-7,TRBV27,14,ASSFRTDPNSYEQY
NA,TRBJ1-5,TRBV6-1,13,ASSDSGLLNQPQH
NA,TRBJ2-2,TRBV12-3/TRBV12-4,11,ASRRLNTGELF
NA,TRBJ1-3,TRBV15,13,ATSRDLQGGNTIY
NA,TRBJ2-7,TRBV10-3,14,AISESVVISGYEQY
NA,TRBJ1-3,TRBV29-1,11,SVRTGKGNTIY
NA,TRBJ2-7,TRBV3-1/TRBV3-2,14,ASSPLNLDRPYEQY
TRBD1,TRBJ2-7,TRBV7-9,12,ASSGGQGPHEQY
NA,TRBJ1-6,TRBV2,19,ASSGIPTGTYKGSYNSPLH
NA,TRBJ2-5,TRBV5-6,11,ASSLTVLETQY
NA,TRBJ2-1,TRBV4-3,15,ASSQDPVGVSYNEQF
NA,TRBJ1-6,TRBV5-1,14,ASSLGRSRANSPLH
NA,TRBJ1-5,TRBV6-1,14,ASSDHGGVAISPQH
NA,TRBJ1-3,TRBV5-5,11,ASSFNQGSTIY
TRBD2,TRBJ2-7,TRBV30,15,AWSPGRTSGGPHEQY
NA,TRBJ1-2,TRBV18,13,ASSTAGGENYGYT